This T cell receptor beta chain was identified in a study of prognosis after radiotherapy for stage I lung cancer. This clonotype is labeled as medium-sized. Its specificity is not known. Genomic DNA served as the source from which two-round multiplex PCR generated TCR beta CDR3 amplicons. During first-round PCR, primers specific to each TRBV and TRBJ gene were used. TCRdb fed the multiplex PCR reads into MiXCR, producing one record per CDR3 protein. The data contain about 12,000 distinct CDR3 sequences, 54% of them seen just once; the ten biggest clones take up roughly 20%. Study observations and caveats: The way patients used TRBV and TRBJ genes reportedly differed depending on whether they had metastases.

The sequenced sample was PBMCs, obtained before or after stereotactic body radiation therapy (not recorded which). This TCR derives from a donor aged 50 or older with non-small cell lung cancer.

The CDR3 region is CASSLGLEREQFF. The DNA of the CDR3 is TGTGCCAGCAGCTTAGGACTAGAACGGGAGCAGTTCTTC. The chain has TRBV11-2 and TRBJ2-1; possibly TRBD2 for D (6 bases). The V and J ends lost 1 base and 10 bases respectively, with 11 bases between them. This CDR3 has 13 amino acids. Germline CDR1 is SGHAT and CDR2 is FQNNGV.